This T cell receptor beta chain was identified in a study of OX40 agonist ivuxolimab in advanced cancers. Whole-study results and caveats: Partial responders treated at 0.1-3.0 mg/kg exhibited clonal expansion among the lowest measured.

This CDR3 is 15 amino acids long. V shed 1 base and J shed 5 bases, with 9 bases lying between them. Germline values: CDR1 LNHNV, CDR2 YYDKDF (reference sequence). A word on this clone: Its antigen is unidentified.

Using immunoSEQ multiplex PCR, the repertoire was profiled, and TCRdb retains in-frame clones only, with some absent. The repertoire has 50,000 to 65,000 clones, approximately 78% of them found once; the top ten carry around 0.7%. Sequences were derived from CD4+ or CD8+ T cells sorted from blood, sampled in a trial of the OX40 agonist ivuxolimab. The V and J genes are TRBV15 and TRBJ1-6; a possible D gene is TRBD1 (5 bases). The sequence was collected from an adult with an advanced solid tumor such as melanoma, head and neck, liver or kidney cancer. The CDR3 nucleotides read TGTGCCACCAGCAGAGGGGACGGGGATAATTCACCCCTCCACTTT. Translated, it gives CATSRGDGDNSPLHF.